This T cell receptor beta chain emerged from a study of cytomegalovirus exposure and HLA in healthy donors. These donors, healthy bone marrow donors, were studied. CDR1 SQVTM and CDR2 ANQGSEA come from the germline V gene. The CDR3 is 15 amino acids. Trimming removed 6 bases from V and 7 bases from J; junction bases left unmatched: 13. Primers included in the PCR were 60 Vbeta and 13 Jbeta primers. The table came from immunoSEQ multiplex PCR; TCRdb's copy has only in-frame clones and leaves some out. Its clone listing holds approximately 110,000 clones. This TCR was sampled from a man aged 50-60 years in good health and CMV-seronegative. The chain links TRBV29-1 to TRBJ2-1, with 9 bases identical to TRBD2. Sequencing was carried out using PBMCs. DNA of the CDR3: TGCAGCGTGCCCCCTGGGCGGGGGGGTGCGAATGAGCAGTTCTTC. It yields the protein CSVPPGRGGANEQFF.